Detailed here is one T cell receptor (beta chain). Its antigen is still unknown. This specimen belongs to a study of T cell responses to AZD1222 COVID-19 vaccine. Points from the study as a whole: Spike was spanned by vaccine-associated CD4 TCRs, with dominance at 160-218 and 743-854. Baseline seropositives among AZD1222 recipients totaled only five or six. Among the donors, most were white British and more were female, and clonal diversity was possibly underestimated.

Only in-frame clones appear in the TCRdb table, and some are missing; sequencing was by immunoSEQ multiplex PCR. This sample has some 130,000 clones; over 85% occur once, and the top ten carry approximately 6.9%. The receptor was derived from an adult who received the AZD1222 COVID-19 vaccine. The sample was peripheral blood, taken 28 days after the second AZD1222 dose.

The CDR3, as DNA: TGTGCCAGCAGCTCAACTAGACAGGGGGATTCACCCCTCCACTTT. Its protein product is CASSSTRQGDSPLHF. The V and J genes are TRBV3-1 (or the pseudogene TRBV3-2) and TRBJ1-6, with 9 bases matching TRBD1. J lost 8 bases, V lost 5 bases, and 7 bases had no gene match. Germline V gene sequence: CDR1 LGHDT, CDR2 YNNKEL (reference sequence). This CDR3 contains 15 residues.